This T cell receptor (beta chain) was found in a study of early stage breast cancer tumors. Study summary: Average read coverage per sample was around 10-fold. Findings and caveats of the study: Enriched TCRB sequences shared across patients were mostly commonly generated sequences.

The V end lost 1 base, the J end lost 4 bases, and 11 bases lay between the germline ends. Germline V gene lookup returns CDR1 SQVTM and CDR2 ANQGSEA. This CDR3 region has 13 residues. The assay was immunoSEQ multiplex PCR, and TCRdb's table has in-frame clones only and misses some. The table lists 11,000 to 15,000 clones, roughly 83% of them singletons. Details on this clone: Its specificity is not known.

The chain joins TRBV29-1 to TRBJ2-7; D may be TRBD1 (6 bases). The sequenced material came from normal breast tissue next to the tumor. This clonotype was sampled from a person aged 45-60 years with breast cancer. DNA of the CDR3: TGCAGCGTTGAAGTGGGGGCTCGATACGAGCAGTACTTC. Translating it yields CSVEVGARYEQYF.